This T cell receptor beta chain was captured in a study of cytomegalovirus exposure and HLA in healthy donors. V lost 6 bases, J lost 3 bases, and 7 bases stayed unmatched. Germline V CDR1 and CDR2: KGHSH, LQKENI. The CDR3 extends over 14 amino acids. The PCR used 60 Vbeta and 13 Jbeta primers. Authors' processing steps: A later analysis counted approximately 80 million unique TCR beta chains, 10 million to 12 million shared. Generated by immunoSEQ multiplex PCR, the TCRdb table keeps only in-frame clones and is missing some. D and trimming were read from the DNA, whereas the V and J calls and clone size are those reported in that table. The table includes 150,000 or so clones, around 75% detected once. This clone was counted a few times. Its cognate antigen is unknown. Study-level points and caveats: A later analysis reportedly identified an Asian-associated ancestry cluster as carrying fewer N-insertions than the roughly 700-donor mean. In a later analysis, several top co-occurrence clusters appeared linked to parvovirus B19, influenza, CMV and Epstein-Barr virus. Cytomegalovirus-associated status was assigned to about 160 TCR beta chains.

This chain joins TRBV18 and TRBJ2-5; 7 bases are a match to TRBD2. The source is a man in his forties or fifties in good health and CMV-seronegative. What was sequenced was PBMCs. The DNA for the CDR3 is TGTGCCAGCTCTAACGTACGGGGGGAAGAGACCCAGTACTTC. Amino acids: CASSNVRGEETQYF.